This T cell receptor beta chain was retrieved from a study of T cells after yellow fever vaccination (dated by TCRdb to about 2019). In terms of the full investigation: The SMART-Seq v4 Ultra Low Input RNA kit was used to prepare libraries from fractions with low cell numbers. To follow T-cell clones before and after both primary and booster YFV17D yellow fever vaccination, bulk TCR alpha and beta repertoires underwent longitudinal sequencing. Two healthy male donors, one aged 18 to 30 and one aged 30 to 39 years, were included in the cohort. Bulk PBMC replicates and cell subsets were isolated from blood drawn at multiple timepoints before and after both primary and secondary immunization.

TCR cDNA was synthesized by 5'RACE template switching, which introduced a universal primer site and unique molecular identifiers. Priming of cDNA synthesis was performed from both the TCR alpha and TCR beta constant segments. Library amplification used two PCR steps, and the second PCR step added sample barcodes and sequencing adapters. Sequencing of libraries was done on Illumina HiSeq 2500 (2x100 bp) or NovaSeq (2x150 bp). On the study's bioinformatics: MIGEC was used to demultiplex reads and collapse the reads into UMI consensus sequences, and MiXCR was used for V(D)J alignment. Using edgeR on replicate PBMC samples, clonotypes were called vaccine-responding if FDR was below 0.01 and the log2 fold change was above 5 up to day 15. Each bulk clonotype was labeled CD4 or CD8 based on which sequenced repertoire, CD4 or CD8, contained the clonotype at higher abundance. TCRdb trimmed public reads at Q25 via fastp, called clones via MiXCR and kept in-frame beta chains. Rows with a matching CDR3 protein are joined into one entry that keeps the most common DNA and genes. TCRdb's processing, not the authors', yielded these V and J calls. A total of 110,000 or so distinct CDR3 sequences appear in this sample, 7.2% of them only once. Of the sample, roughly 2.8% is held by the ten largest clones.

Results and caveats for the whole study, not just this receptor: FACS-sorted repertoires could contain abundant contaminating clonotypes from the bulk population, so computational filtering was required. The study included only a couple of donors, which limits how far the findings can be generalized. Most clones expanded after primary vaccination were re-detected after the booster (almost 97% of CD4 and 80% to 90% of CD8), suggesting broad memory maintenance. The secondary T-cell response was found to be weaker but faster than the primary response, with a peak reached on day 5 rather than on day 15. A small fraction of clonotypes appeared in both the CD4 and CD8 compartments, likely as a result of convergent recombination.

The CDR3 numbers 16 residues from cysteine through phenylalanine. Here the CDR3 DNA is all that survives: 48 bases in frame from base 1. Between the V and J ends, shortened by 2 bases and 7 bases respectively, the junction contains 18 bases. The germline V gene specifies SGHTA as CDR1 and FQGNSA as CDR2. This clonotype came up many times. The target of this receptor is not known. No quality values exist for individual bases; no much larger clone is one base distant. The sample's treatment or condition label, decoded: live attenuated yellow fever vaccine strain. A standard Ficoll-Paque protocol was used to isolate PBMCs from peripheral blood. Dynabeads CD4 and CD8 positive selection kits were used to isolate the CD4 and CD8 T-cell fractions. TriZol was used to extract RNA from bulk PBMCs, from CD4 and CD8 fractions, and from dextramer-positive and dextramer-negative fractions.

This TCR was sampled from a man aged 18 to 30 who received the YFV17D yellow fever vaccine. The chain is encoded by TRBV7-2 joined to TRBJ1-5; there is no confident call for the D gene. The specimen was CD4+ T cells sorted from PBMCs, collected approximately 47 days after the first yellow fever vaccination. The DNA reads as follows: TGTGCCAGCAGCTTATTTGATACGGGAGCCGGACAGCCCCAGCATTTT. This encodes CASSLFDTGAGQPQHF.